This paragraph covers one T cell receptor beta chain sequence. This sample was included in a study of shared clonotypes between healthy human individuals. Study summary: Participating donors consisted of two women and a few men aged 18 to 49.

Trimming took off 0 bases at V and 3 bases at J, with 9 bases between the two ends. CDR3 length: 14 residues. The germline V gene has CDR1 SGHAT and CDR2 FQNNGV. As defined, naive CD8 cells were CD45RO-negative and positively selected for CCR7, with terminally differentiated effector memory CD45RA+ cells excluded. Study donors comprised healthy, HIV-negative adults devoid of recent acute infection or vaccination. It was at deep level that the assay was run. Libraries were prepared by immunoSEQ multiplex PCR; TCRdb keeps only in-frame clonotypes and omits some of them. The table lists about 2.1 million clones, 80% to 95% of them singletons, with about 1.7% in the top ten.

The chain carries TRBV11-2 and TRBJ2-7; unclear D gene. Sample: naive CD8+ T cells from PBMCs. The TCR sequence derives from a man aged 18 to 29 in good health. Some clones in this sample may be carry-over from other donors' samples. The DNA for the CDR3 is TGTGCCAGCAGCTTAGAGGTCAGGAGCTACGAGCAGTACTTC. Encoded protein: CASSLEVRSYEQYF.